Listed here are 16 T cell receptor beta chains from one sample, sequenced in a study of T cells in Graves' hyperthyroidism and ophthalmopathy. Amplification yielded TCR beta CDR3 regions, with RNA transcripts as the source. The HTBI set primed first-round TCR CDR3 RT-PCR. TCRdb redid the calling of the multiplex PCR reads with MiXCR, one entry per CDR3 protein. Of approximately 720,000 distinct CDR3 sequences listed, roughly a sixth were seen once; the top ten hold over 15%. The specimen sequenced was blood. Source of these receptors: a woman in her fifties or sixties with Graves' hyperthyroidism that later progressed to Graves' ophthalmopathy.

Concerning this clonotype itself: A much larger clone sits a single nucleotide away, making a read error possible. CDR3 coding DNA: TGTGCCTGCAGTTACGGACAGACGAACACTGAAGCTTTCTTT. Translation gives CACSYGQTNTEAFF. The chain couples TRBV28 to TRBJ1-1; D is possibly TRBD1 (6 bases). Germline values: CDR1 MDHEN, CDR2 SYDVKM. This CDR3 is 14 amino acids long. The full variable domain, rest sourced from reference TRBV28 and TRBJ1-1, is DVKVTQSSRYLVKRTGEKVFLECVQDMDHENMFWYRQDPGLGLRLIYFSYDVKMKEKGDIPEGYSVSREKKERFSLILESASTNQTSMYLCACSYGQTNTEAFFGQGTRLTVV.

V is TRBV12-3 or TRBV12-4 and J is TRBJ2-1; D not resolved. V was trimmed by 7 bases and J by 6 bases, leaving 10 bases between them. The CDR3 sequence is 12 residues long. The CDR3 sequence: CASTRTPNEQFF. DNA for the CDR3: TGTGCCAGCACGCGCACCCCCAATGAGCAGTTCTTC.

This clonotype turned up a few times. The rearrangement joins TRBV5-6 to TRBJ1-6; a weak D match, TRBD1 (5 bases). The V gene's germline CDR1 is SGHDT and CDR2 YYEEEE. This CDR3 region has 16 residues. Trimming took off 4 bases at V and 0 bases at J, with 11 bases between the two ends. In DNA form, the CDR3 reads TGTGCCAGCAGCCTTCAGGGAAGCTCCTATAATTCACCCCTCCACTTT. The encoded protein is CASSLQGSSYNSPLHF.

The chain carries TRBV9 and TRBJ2-2; D not certain. V dropped 3 bases and J dropped 4 bases, with 16 bases sitting between them. The CDR3 consists of 16 residues. Germline loops: CDR1 SGDLS, CDR2 YYNGEE. The CDR3, as DNA: TGTGCCAGCAGCGCAGAACCCCACACGGGCACCGGGGAGCTGTTTTTT. This encodes CASSAEPHTGTGELFF.

This clonotype was seen ten or more times. CDR3 sequence reads: CASVAWDRADEQFF. CDR3 DNA: TGTGCCAGCGTGGCCTGGGACAGGGCCGATGAGCAGTTCTTC. The rearrangement uses TRBV12-3 or TRBV12-4 and TRBJ2-1, with 9 bases aligning to TRBD1. Trimming removed 8 bases from V and 8 bases from J; junction bases left unmatched: 10. The CDR3 covers 14 residues.

A note on this clonotype: A much more abundant neighbour one base away suggests this may be a read error. The genes are TRBV20-1 and TRBJ2-3, with D possibly being TRBD1 (6 bases). Between the trimmed V and J ends, which lost 5 bases and 4 bases, there was a span of 10 bases. The germline CDR1 and CDR2 sequences are DFQATT and SNEGSKA (reference sequence). The CDR3 is 12 residues long. In nucleotides, the CDR3 is TGCAGTGCTGCAGAGGGGGCAGATACGCAGTATTTT. This encodes CSAAEGADTQYF.

This chain connects TRBV10-3 to TRBJ2-3; maybe TRBD1 (6 bases). Germline V gene sequence: CDR1 ENHRY, CDR2 SYGVKD. V lost 9 bases and J 1 base, leaving 11 bases between the germline ends. The CDR3 is 13 residues long. The CDR3 nucleotides are TGTGCCATGAACCAGGGGCGCACAGATACGCAGTATTTT. As protein: CAMNQGRTDTQYF.

This clonotype was detected once. V usage is TRBV6-1 and J usage is TRBJ1-5; TRBD1 might be the D (6 bases). V was trimmed by 6 bases and J by 7 bases, leaving 19 bases between them. Germline V gene data show CDR1 as MNHNS and CDR2 as SASEGT. This CDR3 is built from 15 residues. This CDR3 reads CASRPARQAAQPQHF. DNA of the CDR3: TGTGCCAGCAGACCCGCCAGACAGGCGGCACAGCCCCAGCATTTT.

This clonotype was detected ten times or more. The rearrangement uses TRBV7-8 and TRBJ1-2; 7 nucleotides agree with TRBD1. Germline CDR1 is SGHVS and CDR2 is FQNEAQ. The length of the CDR3 is 14 residues. The V gene end was trimmed by 5 bases and the J gene end by 8 bases; junction bases not matched to a gene: 11. The CDR3 sequence: CASSRGTAAIGYTF. DNA for the CDR3: TGTGCCAGCAGCCGAGGGACAGCCGCCATAGGCTACACCTTC.

This clonotype was seen more than once but under ten times. The V gene is TRBV2, the J gene TRBJ2-3; 10 bases map to TRBD2. CDR1 is SNHLY and CDR2 is FYNNEI in the germline V gene. V trimming: 4 bases; J trimming: 14 bases; junction bases outside the gene matches: 9. The CDR3 has 13 residues. The CDR3 DNA sequence: TGTGCCAGCAGTGGGCTAGCGGGGGCCTCTCGGTATTTT. It codes for CASSGLAGASRYF.

V gene TRBV6-2 or TRBV6-3 combines with J gene TRBJ2-1, with D possibly TRBD1 on 6 matching bases. The CDR3 totals 13 residues. Germline values: CDR1 MNHEY, CDR2 SVGEGT. The V end lost 8 bases, the J end lost 3 bases, and 11 bases lay between the germline ends. CDR3 DNA sequence: TGTGCCAGCGGCGACAGGTTCTACAATGAGCAGTTCTTC. Protein product: CASGDRFYNEQFF.

A few counts support this clonotype. This chain links TRBV6-2 or TRBV6-3 with TRBJ2-3; D possibly matches TRBD1 or TRBD2 (6 bases each). Germline CDR1 reads MNHEY; CDR2 reads SVGEGT. V was pared by 10 bases and J by 2 bases, with 19 bases between. CDR3 length: 15 residues. CDR3 loop: CATEIFRGATDTQYF. As DNA, the CDR3 is TGTGCCACCGAGATATTTAGGGGGGCCACAGATACGCAGTATTTT.

There are many counts of this clonotype. The chain employs TRBV7-6 and TRBJ2-5; 7 bases are shared with TRBD2. Germline lookup yields CDR1 SGHVS and CDR2 FNYEAQ. There are 14 residues in the CDR3. J lost 2 bases, V lost 5 bases, and 5 bases had no gene match. CDR3 bases: TGTGCCAGCAGCCAGCGGGGAGCTCAAGAGACCCAGTACTTC. Protein product: CASSQRGAQETQYF.

This clonotype was seen only a few times. The junction differs from germline at one of its ends, possibly a read error. V and J are TRBV19 and TRBJ2-5, with D perhaps given as TRBD1 or TRBD2 (7 bases each). The CDR3 is 14 amino acids. Germline loops: CDR1 LNHDA, CDR2 SQIVND (reference sequence). The CDR3 reads CASQDRAREETQYF. The CDR3 region has the DNA TGTGCCAGCCAAGACAGGGCACGGGAGGAGACTCAGTACTTC.

The sample holds a few counts of this clonotype. The V and J genes are TRBV11-2 and TRBJ2-1; 9 positions agree with TRBD2. V gave up 1 base and J gave up 7 bases; unmatched junction bases: 11. In germline, CDR1 is SGHAT, CDR2 FQNNGV. The CDR3 is made up of 17 amino acids. CDR3 region: CASSLVLAGPHRNEQFF. DNA for the CDR3: TGTGCCAGCAGCTTAGTCCTAGCGGGGCCTCACAGAAATGAGCAGTTCTTC.

This clonotype was observed many times. The DNA for the CDR3 is TGTGCCTACAGGGGGGACCGCTCCTACGAGCAGTACTTC. Encoded protein: CAYRGDRSYEQYF. This sequence joins TRBV30 and TRBJ2-7; TRBD1 matches at 8 bases. CDR3 length equals 13 residues. V gave up 7 bases and J gave up 0 bases; unmatched junction bases: 5. CDR1 GTSNPN and CDR2 SVGIG come from the germline V gene (reference sequence).